The rows below give T cell receptor beta chains drawn from one sample of a study of blood T cell repertoires in COVID-19. The protocol was immunoSEQ multiplex PCR, while the TCRdb copy is restricted to in-frame clones and leaves out a portion. The sample contains 250,000 to 350,000 clones, 80% to 90% of which appear only once. The sample comprised peripheral blood. These receptor sequences come from a woman between 50 and 59 years old who had recovered from COVID-19. The CDR3 runs from the conserved cysteine through the conserved F or W. D genes are given only for firm matches. Part of the rows lack a size; the others show once, few, many or a class for expanded clones.

v_call	cdr3_length	clone_size	d_call	j_call	cdr3_aa	cdr3_nt
TRBV27	13	many	.	TRBJ2-7	CASSSHQSYEQYF	TGTGCCAGCAGTTCACACCAATCCTACGAGCAGTACTTC
TRBV4-3	15	.	TRBD1	TRBJ1-6	CASSREYRGDSPLHF	TGCGCCAGCAGCCGAGAATACAGGGGGGACTCACCCCTCCACTTT
TRBV20-1	15	once	TRBD1	TRBJ1-6	CSASSSGTGFSPLHF	TGCAGTGCTAGTTCCTCCGGGACAGGGTTTTCACCCCTCCACTTT
TRBV12-5	13	.	.	TRBJ1-2	CASGRGLNYGYTF	TGTGCTAGTGGCCGGGGACTCAACTATGGCTACACCTTC
TRBV14	17	.	TRBD1	TRBJ2-4	CASSQDLQTGAKNIQYF	TGTGCCAGCAGCCAAGATCTACAGACAGGGGCCAAAAACATTCAGTACTTC
TRBV3-1/TRBV3-2	14	.	TRBD1	TRBJ2-2	CASSRGQGTGELFF	TGTGCCAGCAGCCGAGGACAGGGCACCGGGGAGCTGTTTTTT
TRBV30	14	.	TRBD1	TRBJ1-1	CAWSAGYTGAQAFF	TGTGCCTGGAGTGCCGGATATACAGGGGCCCAAGCTTTCTTT
TRBV7-7	16	.	.	TRBJ2-3	CASSLGAPNPADTQYF	TGTGCTAGCAGCTTAGGGGCTCCAAACCCAGCAGATACGCAGTATTTT
TRBV12-5	18	.	.	TRBJ2-2	CASGLVLYLTRAAGELFF	TGTGCTAGTGGTTTGGTACTGTATCTTACCAGGGCGGCCGGGGAGCTGTTTTTT
TRBV7-9	18	.	TRBD1	TRBJ1-2	CASSLRPWTGRLNYGYTF	TGTGCCAGCAGCTTACGTCCTTGGACAGGCAGACTAAACTATGGCTACACCTTC
TRBV2	12	.	.	TRBJ2-5	CASYRLRETQYF	TGTGCCAGCTATCGACTAAGGGAGACCCAGTACTTC
TRBV29-1	14	.	TRBD1	TRBJ1-1	CSVATGGQGTEAFF	TGCAGCGTTGCTACAGGGGGCCAGGGCACTGAAGCTTTCTTT
TRBV28	13	.	.	TRBJ1-2	CASSPRGLYGYTF	TGTGCCAGCAGTCCGCGAGGACTCTATGGCTACACCTTC
TRBV28	16	.	TRBD2	TRBJ2-1	CASSLPTSGRWNEQFF	TGTGCCAGCAGTCTCCCGACTAGCGGGAGATGGAATGAGCAGTTCTTC
TRBV3-1/TRBV3-2	17	.	TRBD2	TRBJ2-7	CASSQAFLTSGSYEQYF	TGTGCCAGCAGCCAAGCCTTCCTGACTAGCGGGAGCTACGAGCAGTACTTC
TRBV5-4	15	.	TRBD2	TRBJ2-7	CASSLGTSAYYEQYF	TGTGCCAGCAGCTTGGGGACTAGCGCGTACTACGAGCAGTACTTC
TRBV7-7	15	.	TRBD1	TRBJ2-1	CASSLGTGIYNEQFF	TGTGCCAGCAGCTTGGGGACAGGGATCTACAATGAGCAGTTCTTC
TRBV30	15	.	TRBD2	TRBJ2-1	CAWSVMAGGPDEQFF	TGTGCCTGGAGTGTAATGGCGGGGGGGCCCGATGAGCAGTTCTTC
TRBV7-2	14	.	.	TRBJ2-1	CASSLGPVEGAPFF	TGTGCCAGCAGCTTAGGACCTGTGGAGGGGGCTCCGTTCTTC
TRBV9	16	.	TRBD2	TRBJ2-2	CASSVVSGGRGGELFF	TGTGCCAGCAGCGTAGTCAGCGGGGGACGTGGCGGGGAGCTGTTTTTT
TRBV28	14	.	TRBD1	TRBJ1-3	CASSPPTGGNTIYF	TGTGCCAGCAGCCCCCCGACAGGGGGAAACACCATATATTTT
TRBV18	16	.	.	TRBJ1-5	CASSPGAGGKNQPQHF	TGTGCCAGCTCACCAGGAGCGGGGGGCAAGAATCAGCCCCAGCATTTT
TRBV5-8	12	.	TRBD1	TRBJ1-2	CASSFTGTGIHF	TGTGCCAGCAGCTTCACCGGGACAGGGATACACTTC
TRBV28	15	.	.	TRBJ1-3	CASSSPRTAGNTIYF	TGTGCCAGCAGTTCTCCCCGGACAGCTGGAAACACCATATATTTT
TRBV7-2	15	few	TRBD1	TRBJ1-5	CASSLTGDSNQPQHF	TGTGCCAGCAGTTTAACAGGGGATAGCAATCAGCCCCAGCATTTT
TRBV7-9	16	.	.	TRBJ1-5	CASSFDATGGNQPQHF	TGTGCCAGCAGCTTTGACGCAACAGGAGGCAATCAGCCCCAGCATTTT
TRBV10-3	17	.	TRBD2	TRBJ2-5	CAISELAGASVGETQYF	TGTGCCATCAGTGAACTAGCGGGAGCGTCAGTGGGAGAGACCCAGTACTTC
TRBV6-5	11	.	.	TRBJ1-1	CASRAGSEAFF	TGTGCCAGCAGGGCGGGTAGCGAAGCTTTCTTT
TRBV30	13	.	.	TRBJ1-5	CAWSSRENQPQHF	TGTGCCTGGAGTAGTAGAGAGAATCAGCCCCAGCATTTT
TRBV19	15	.	.	TRBJ1-2	CASTLAGGLNYGYTF	TGTGCCAGTACCCTGGCAGGAGGACTTAACTATGGCTACACCTTC
TRBV5-1	14	.	.	TRBJ2-7	CASSSGFDRYEQYF	TGCGCCAGCAGCTCAGGTTTCGACAGATACGAGCAGTACTTC
TRBV19	15	.	TRBD2	TRBJ2-1	CASRSLSGRSYEQFF	TGTGCCAGTAGGAGTCTTAGCGGGAGAAGCTATGAGCAGTTCTTC
TRBV7-9	15	few	TRBD1	TRBJ1-5	CASSLGDRGYQPQHF	TGTGCCAGCAGCTTAGGGGACAGGGGATATCAGCCCCAGCATTTT
TRBV29-1	17	.	TRBD2	TRBJ2-1	CSVRLAGEISSYNEQFF	TGCAGCGTCCGACTAGCGGGCGAAATTAGCTCCTACAATGAGCAGTTCTTC
TRBV28	13	.	.	TRBJ1-2	CASSFARGYGYTF	TGTGCCAGCAGTTTTGCCAGAGGCTATGGCTACACCTTC
TRBV28	14	once	TRBD2	TRBJ2-1	CASSWAGGADEQFF	TGTGCCAGCAGTTGGGCCGGGGGGGCCGATGAGCAGTTCTTC
TRBV28	15	.	TRBD2	TRBJ2-3	CASSIAGARADTQYF	TGTGCCAGCAGTATAGCGGGAGCGAGGGCAGATACGCAGTATTTT
TRBV12-1	17	once	.	TRBJ2-1	CASSFGAKAGGYTEQFF	TGTGCCAGCAGCTTCGGGGCGAAAGCGGGGGGGTATACTGAGCAGTTCTTC
TRBV28	15	.	.	TRBJ1-1	CASKPGVAGGTEAFF	TGTGCCAGCAAACCGGGGGTCGCGGGAGGCACTGAAGCTTTCTTT
TRBV30	13	.	TRBD1	TRBJ1-1	CACKGQSNTEAFF	TGTGCCTGTAAGGGACAGTCGAACACTGAAGCTTTCTTT
TRBV2	15	.	TRBD1	TRBJ1-1	CASSDPDRGPTEAFF	TGTGCCAGCAGTGACCCCGACAGGGGGCCCACTGAAGCTTTCTTT
TRBV9	15	.	TRBD1	TRBJ2-3	CASSFLTGTTDTQYF	TGTGCCAGCAGCTTCCTGACAGGGACCACAGATACGCAGTATTTT
TRBV6-6	16	.	.	TRBJ1-4	CASSYSIAGGDEKLFF	TGTGCCAGCAGTTACTCGATCGCGGGTGGCGACGAAAAACTGTTTTTT
TRBV19	16	.	TRBD2	TRBJ2-7	CASSIAWTSGSTRQYF	TGTGCCAGTAGTATAGCTTGGACTAGCGGCTCTACGAGACAGTACTTC
TRBV28	12	.	.	TRBJ2-7	CASSLIGYEQYF	TGTGCCAGCAGTTTAATCGGCTACGAGCAGTACTTC
TRBV5-1	12	.	.	TRBJ1-1	CASSEGGTEAFF	TGCGCCAGCAGCGAGGGGGGGACTGAAGCTTTCTTT
TRBV6-2/TRBV6-3	17	.	TRBD2	TRBJ2-4	CASSYPTSGIAKNIQYF	TGTGCCAGCAGTTACCCGACTAGCGGGATAGCCAAAAACATTCAGTACTTC
TRBV5-6	14	.	TRBD1	TRBJ1-4	CASSPGTGSEKLFF	TGTGCCAGCAGCCCCGGGACAGGGAGCGAAAAACTGTTTTTT
TRBV19	15	few	TRBD1	TRBJ2-1	CASRRDRELRNEQFF	TGTGCCAGTAGGAGAGACAGGGAGTTACGGAATGAGCAGTTCTTC
TRBV4-3	15	.	TRBD2	TRBJ2-1	CASSRTSGGSDEQFF	TGCGCCAGCAGCAGAACTAGCGGGGGGAGTGATGAGCAGTTCTTC
TRBV30	13	.	TRBD2	TRBJ2-1	CAWRLSSGGKQFF	TGTGCCTGGAGACTGTCTAGCGGGGGGAAGCAGTTCTTC
TRBV2	14	.	.	TRBJ2-3	CASSLRSYTDTQYF	TGTGCCAGCAGTTTGCGGAGCTACACAGATACGCAGTATTTT
TRBV30	14	.	.	TRBJ2-2	CAWIVGVETGELFF	TGTGCCTGGATAGTCGGGGTGGAAACCGGGGAGCTGTTTTTT